These 16 T cell receptor beta chains were all obtained from the same sample, sequenced in a study of early T cells in non-severe SARS-CoV-2 infection. TCRdb passed the 5' RACE reads through MiXCR, listing each CDR3 protein once. The data show fewer than 85,000 distinct CDR3 sequences, with around 15% seen just once and more than 10% held by the top ten. The sequenced sample consisted of whole blood. All receptors derive from an adult who was a healthcare worker with PCR-confirmed SARS-CoV-2 infection or an uninfected control (not recorded which).

The V and J genes are TRBV10-1 and TRBJ2-7; 8 positions agree with TRBD2. Trimming took 4 bases from V and 0 from J; bases not matched to a gene: 5. The germline gives CDR1 WNHNN, CDR2 SYGVQD (reference sequence). There are 15 residues in the CDR3. CDR3 bases: TGCGCCAGCAGTGGGGGCGGGAGGAGCTCCTACGAGCAGTACTTC. Protein product: CASSGGGRSSYEQYF.

This clonotype has more than one count but fewer than ten. This chain uses TRBV7-9 with TRBJ2-5, with 9 bases fitting TRBD2. The V segment lost 2 bases and the J segment 5 bases; nucleotides outside the gene matches: 6. The CDR3 totals 15 residues. Germline CDR1 SEHNR, CDR2 FQNEAQ (reference sequence). The CDR3 is CASSLKLAGGETQYF. In nucleotides, the CDR3 is TGTGCCAGCAGCTTAAAACTAGCGGGCGGGGAGACCCAGTACTTC.

The chain joins TRBV5-1 to TRBJ2-1; 10 positions agree with TRBD1. The CDR3 is made up of 15 amino acids. Per the germline V gene, CDR1 is SGHRS and CDR2 is YFSETQ. V gave up 9 bases and J gave up 5 bases; unmatched junction bases: 11. The CDR3 spells CATQGGTGANNEQFF. In DNA, the CDR3 is TGCGCCACCCAGGGCGGGACAGGGGCCAACAATGAGCAGTTCTTC.

Only a few counts were recorded for this clonotype. For the CDR3, the DNA is TGTGCCAGCAGTTTAGTGGGGAGTCGCGGAGATGTGTACTTC. This encodes CASSLVGSRGDVYF. This chain connects TRBV12-3 or TRBV12-4 to TRBJ2-7, with D possibly being TRBD2 (5 bases). The CDR3 has 14 amino acids. The V gene lost 1 base and the J gene lost 12 bases, with 19 bases spanning the gap.

This clonotype came up a few times. The chain uses TRBV20-1 and TRBJ2-1; perhaps TRBD2 as D (5 bases). CDR1 is DFQATT and CDR2 is SNEGSKA in the germline V gene (reference sequence). This CDR3 comprises 14 residues. The CDR3 here is CSFQRRSSYNEQFF. DNA for the CDR3: TGCTCCTTCCAGCGGAGATCCTCCTACAATGAGCAGTTCTTC.

This clonotype was seen a handful of times. This chain joins TRBV19 and TRBJ1-5; 7 nucleotides agree with TRBD1. The germline V gene encodes CDR1 LNHDA and CDR2 SQIVND (reference sequence). The CDR3 has 13 amino acids. V was clipped by 10 bases and J by 0 bases; unmatched bases: 3. As DNA, the CDR3 is TGTGCCACCTGGGACAGTAGCAATCAGCCCCAGCATTTT. Translated: CATWDSSNQPQHF.

The V call is TRBV7-9, the J call TRBJ1-2; 7 positions agree with TRBD1. Germline CDR1 is SEHNR and CDR2 is FQNEAQ (reference sequence). CDR3 size: 15 residues. Germline trimming cut 1 base from V and 4 bases from J; bases unmatched to any gene: 6. The CDR3, as DNA: TGTGCCAGCAGCTTAGTTGACAGGGTCAGCTATGGCTACACCTTC. It yields the protein CASSLVDRVSYGYTF. The whole variable domain, filled in from reference TRBV7-9 and TRBJ1-2, reads DTGVSQNPRHKITKRGQNVTFRCDPISEHNRLYWYRQTLGQGPEFLTYFQNEAQLEKSRLLSDRFSAERPKGSFSTLEIQRTEQGDSAMYLCASSLVDRVSYGYTFGSGTRLTVV.

The genes are TRBV29-1 and TRBJ1-1; 7 bases map to TRBD1. After removal of 8 bases from V and 1 base from J, the junction contained 4 bases not matched to a gene. CDR3 length: 12 residues. Germline loops: CDR1 SQVTM, CDR2 ANQGSEA. The CDR3 DNA sequence: TGCAGCCACCGGACAGGGAACACTGAAGCTTTCTTT. Translation gives CSHRTGNTEAFF.

This clonotype was counted a few times. The chain recombines TRBV6-1 with TRBJ1-2; possible D gene TRBD1, 5 bases. In germline, CDR1 is MNHNS, CDR2 SASEGT. Trimming stripped 5 bases from V and 4 bases from J, with 17 bases between. The CDR3 loop spans 15 amino acids. The CDR3 sequence is CASSLTGRDVYGYTF. In DNA, the CDR3 is TGTGCCAGCAGTCTCACGGGGCGCGACGTCTATGGCTACACCTTC.

This clonotype appeared many times. V gene TRBV7-6 combines with J gene TRBJ2-5, with unresolved D. The germline V gene has CDR1 SGHVS and CDR2 FNYEAQ. CDR3 length: 17 amino acids. Trimming stripped 5 bases from V and 2 bases from J, with 21 bases between. CDR3 amino acids: CASSNSSGVPNQETQYF. The DNA of the CDR3 is TGTGCCAGCAGCAATAGTTCGGGCGTCCCTAATCAAGAGACCCAGTACTTC.

The CDR3 DNA is TGTGCCAGCAGTCCGCGGACAGGACGGAACACTGAAGCTTTCTTT. This codes for CASSPRTGRNTEAFF. This chain connects TRBV28 to TRBJ1-1; TRBD1 matches 7 bases. CDR3 length: 15 amino acids. The ends lost 5 bases at V and 1 base at J; junction bases unmatched: 7. The germline V gene has CDR1 MDHEN and CDR2 SYDVKM.

The sample holds a few counts of this clonotype. The chain carries TRBV5-4 and TRBJ2-4, with D perhaps matching TRBD1 (5 bases). V lost 2 bases to trimming and J lost 0 bases, with 9 bases between them. The CDR3 has 15 residues. Per germline, CDR1 SGHNT and CDR2 YYREEE (reference sequence). The CDR3 loop reads CASSFGHLAKNIQYF. In DNA, the CDR3 is TGTGCCAGCAGCTTCGGACACCTAGCCAAAAACATTCAGTACTTC.

This clonotype has only a few counts. J is TRBJ1-4 and V is TRBV18, with D maybe TRBD1 (6 bases). Germline V lookup: CDR1 KGHSH, CDR2 LQKENI. CDR3 length: 14 residues. With 7 bases removed from V and 0 bases from J, the gap between germline ends came to 9 bases. This CDR3 reads CASLDRPTNEKLFF. CDR3 in DNA: TGTGCCAGCTTGGACAGACCAACTAATGAAAAACTGTTTTTT.

The chain joins TRBV27 to TRBJ1-5; D may be TRBD1 (5 bases). The V gene's germline CDR1 is MNHEY and CDR2 SMNVEV (reference sequence). The CDR3 loop spans 15 amino acids. V was shortened by 4 bases and J by 0 bases, with 10 bases between the two germline ends. CDR3 bases: TGTGCCAGCAGTTCAGGGTCATATAGCAATCAGCCCCAGCATTTT. Its protein is CASSSGSYSNQPQHF.

This chain joins TRBV19 and TRBJ1-1; no definite D call. This CDR3 is 13 amino acids long. Trimming removed 5 bases at V and 7 bases at J, with 14 bases between. Germline lookup yields CDR1 LNHDA and CDR2 SQIVND (reference sequence). The CDR3 nucleotides are TGTGCCAGTAGTTCCGCTGTCGGATTTGAAGCTTTCTTT. It yields the protein CASSSAVGFEAFF.

The chain joins TRBV15 to TRBJ2-1; possible D gene TRBD2, 5 bases. V was clipped by 3 bases and J by 3 bases, with 18 bases between them. Germline loops: CDR1 LNHNV, CDR2 YYDKDF (reference sequence). The CDR3 is made up of 17 amino acids. This chain's CDR3 is CATSRGWVVGVYNEQFF. CDR3 in DNA: TGTGCCACCAGCAGGGGATGGGTGGTGGGAGTCTACAATGAGCAGTTCTTC.